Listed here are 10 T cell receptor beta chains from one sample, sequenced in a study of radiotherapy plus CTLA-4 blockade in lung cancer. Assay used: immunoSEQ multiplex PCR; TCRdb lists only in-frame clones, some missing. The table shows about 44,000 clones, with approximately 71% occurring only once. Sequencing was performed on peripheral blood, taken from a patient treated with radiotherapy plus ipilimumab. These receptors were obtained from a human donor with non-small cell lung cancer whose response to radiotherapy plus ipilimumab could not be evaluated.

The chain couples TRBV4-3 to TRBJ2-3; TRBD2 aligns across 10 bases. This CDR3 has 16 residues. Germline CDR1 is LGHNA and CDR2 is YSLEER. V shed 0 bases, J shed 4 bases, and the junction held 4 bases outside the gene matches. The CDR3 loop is CASSQDSGTSADTQYF. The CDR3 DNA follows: TGCGCCAGCAGCCAAGATTCCGGGACTAGCGCAGATACGCAGTATTTT.

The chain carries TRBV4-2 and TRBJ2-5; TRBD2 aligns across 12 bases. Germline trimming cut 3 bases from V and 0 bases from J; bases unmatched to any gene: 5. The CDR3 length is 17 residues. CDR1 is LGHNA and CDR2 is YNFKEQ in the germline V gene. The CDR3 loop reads CASSQGGLAGNQETQYF. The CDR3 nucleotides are TGTGCCAGCAGCCAGGGCGGACTAGCGGGAAACCAAGAGACCCAGTACTTC.

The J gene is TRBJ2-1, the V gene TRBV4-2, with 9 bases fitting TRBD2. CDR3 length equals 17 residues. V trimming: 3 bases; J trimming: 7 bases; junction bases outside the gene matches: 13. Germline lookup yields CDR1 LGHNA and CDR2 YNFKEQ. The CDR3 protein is CASSQLSGGRGRNEQFF. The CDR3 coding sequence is TGTGCCAGCAGCCAGTTGTCCGGCGGGAGGGGTAGGAATGAGCAGTTCTTC.

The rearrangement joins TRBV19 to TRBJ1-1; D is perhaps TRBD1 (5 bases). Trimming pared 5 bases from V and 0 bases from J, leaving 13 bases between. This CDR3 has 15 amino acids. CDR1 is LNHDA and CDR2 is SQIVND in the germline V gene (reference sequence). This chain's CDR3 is CASSPLGGVNTEAFF. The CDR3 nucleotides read TGTGCCAGTAGTCCGCTCGGGGGGGTGAACACTGAAGCTTTCTTT. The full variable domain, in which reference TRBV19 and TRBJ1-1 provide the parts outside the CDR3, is DGGITQSPKYLFRKEGQNVTLSCEQNLNHDAMYWYRQDPGQGLRLIYYSQIVNDFQKGDIAEGYSVSREKKESFPLTVTSAQKNPTAFYLCASSPLGGVNTEAFFGQGTRLTVV.

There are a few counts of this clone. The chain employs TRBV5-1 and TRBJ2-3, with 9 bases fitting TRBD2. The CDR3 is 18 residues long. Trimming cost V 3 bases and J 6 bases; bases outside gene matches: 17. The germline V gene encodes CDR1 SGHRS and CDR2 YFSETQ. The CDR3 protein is CASSYGPSGDPLFDTQYF. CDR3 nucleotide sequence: TGCGCCAGCAGCTACGGGCCTAGCGGGGACCCCCTGTTCGATACGCAGTATTTT.

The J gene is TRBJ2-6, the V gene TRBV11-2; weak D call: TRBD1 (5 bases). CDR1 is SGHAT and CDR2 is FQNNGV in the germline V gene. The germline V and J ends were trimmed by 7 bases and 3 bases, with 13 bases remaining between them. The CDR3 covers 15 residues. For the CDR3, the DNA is TGTGCCAGCACCCAAGGGGTAGGTGGGGCCAACGTCCTGACTTTC. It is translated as CASTQGVGGANVLTF.

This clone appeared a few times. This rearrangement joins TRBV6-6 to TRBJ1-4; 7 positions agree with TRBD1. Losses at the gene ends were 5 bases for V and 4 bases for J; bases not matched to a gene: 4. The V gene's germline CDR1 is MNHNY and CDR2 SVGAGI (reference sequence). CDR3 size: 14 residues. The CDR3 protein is CASSRRDSNEKLFF. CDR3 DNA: TGTGCCAGCAGTCGACGGGACAGTAATGAAAAACTGTTTTTT.

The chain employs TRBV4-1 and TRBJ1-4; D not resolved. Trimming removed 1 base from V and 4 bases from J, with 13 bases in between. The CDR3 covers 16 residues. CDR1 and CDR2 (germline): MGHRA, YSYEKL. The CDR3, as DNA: TGCGCCAGCAGCCAAGGTGTCCCCGAGAATAATGAAAAACTGTTTTTT. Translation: CASSQGVPENNEKLFF.

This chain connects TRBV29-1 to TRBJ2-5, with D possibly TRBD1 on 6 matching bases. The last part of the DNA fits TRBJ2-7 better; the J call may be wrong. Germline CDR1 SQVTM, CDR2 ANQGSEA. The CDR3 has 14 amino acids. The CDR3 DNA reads TGCAGCGTAGCATTCCGGGACAACGCCTACGAGCAGTACTTC. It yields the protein CSVAFRDNAYEQYF.

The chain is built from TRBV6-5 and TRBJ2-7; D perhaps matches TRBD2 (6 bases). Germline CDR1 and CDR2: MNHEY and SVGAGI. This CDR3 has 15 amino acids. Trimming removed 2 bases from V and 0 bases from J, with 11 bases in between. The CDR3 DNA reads TGTGCCAGCAGTTACGAACTAGCAAGCTCCTACGAGCAGTACTTC. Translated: CASSYELASSYEQYF.